Given below is one T cell receptor beta chain in context. This entry comes from a study of technical replicates of blood from a few donors. Germline V gives CDR1 MNHNY, CDR2 SVGAGI (reference sequence). Unmatched junction bases numbered 12, after V lost 5 bases and J lost 2 bases. The CDR3 extends over 16 amino acids. This table comes from immunoSEQ multiplex PCR, and its TCRdb copy is limited to in-frame clones, with some not included. In the table there are about 100,000 clones, approximately 96% of which are singletons. This rearrangement joins TRBV6-6 to TRBJ2-7; 7 positions agree with TRBD1. This sequence originates from a human donor in good health. Sequenced: T cells isolated from PBMCs. The CDR3 is CASSKHRGDQTYEQYF. CDR3 sequence (DNA): TGTGCCAGCAGTAAGCACAGGGGAGACCAAACCTACGAGCAGTACTTC.